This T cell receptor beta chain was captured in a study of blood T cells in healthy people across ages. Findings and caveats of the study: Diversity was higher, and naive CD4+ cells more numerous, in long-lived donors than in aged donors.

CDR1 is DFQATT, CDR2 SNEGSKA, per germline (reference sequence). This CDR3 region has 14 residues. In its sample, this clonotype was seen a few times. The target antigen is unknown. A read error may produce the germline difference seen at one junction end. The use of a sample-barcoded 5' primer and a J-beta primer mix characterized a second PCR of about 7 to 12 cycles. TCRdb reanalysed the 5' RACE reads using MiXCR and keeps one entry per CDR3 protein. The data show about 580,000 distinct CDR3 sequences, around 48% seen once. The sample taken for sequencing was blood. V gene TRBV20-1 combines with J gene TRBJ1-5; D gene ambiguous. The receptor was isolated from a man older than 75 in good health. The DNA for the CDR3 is TGCAGTGCTGGAGACATTTATAGCAATCAGCCCCAGCATTTT. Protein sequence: CSAGDIYSNQPQHF.